This T cell receptor beta chain was profiled in a study of T cell responses to AZD1222 COVID-19 vaccine. The study, taken as a whole, reports: Unmutated variant regions are reportedly the target of nearly half of TCRs that are spike-specific. Two doses of AZD1222 preceded a rise in Spike-specific TCR breadth and depth. Just 5 or 6 AZD1222 recipients tested seropositive at baseline. Repertoire sampling was restricted to post-peak T cell response timepoints.

Using immunoSEQ multiplex PCR, the repertoire was profiled, and TCRdb retains in-frame clones only, with some absent. Among about 130,000 clones listed, roughly 88% were seen once. Of note for this clone: Its antigen is as yet unknown.

This sequence originates from an adult who received the AZD1222 COVID-19 vaccine. The material sequenced was peripheral blood, taken 28 days after the second AZD1222 dose.

CDR3 nucleotides: TGCGCCAGCAGCTTGGCCGGACAGGGGAACACTGAAGCTTTCTTT. Protein product: CASSLAGQGNTEAFF. This chain connects TRBV5-1 to TRBJ1-1; 8 bases are shared with TRBD1. The length of the CDR3 is 15 residues. Germline V CDR1 and CDR2: SGHRS, YFSETQ. The V segment lost 0 bases and the J segment 1 base; nucleotides outside the gene matches: 2.